This T cell receptor beta chain appears in the sequencing data of a study of Ad26.COV2.S vaccination and SARS-CoV-2 variants. Overall study context: Donor was in the COV1001 Ad26.COV2.S trial arm. Overall study findings and caveats: Analyses that measured TCR breadth and depth may have underestimated total T cell responses.

Sequencing used immunoSEQ multiplex PCR; TCRdb keeps in-frame clones, though not all of them. The sample holds 290,000 or so clones, about 89% seen once. The treatment here: around 19 received Ad26.COV2.S at low or high dose, single or two shots; several received placebo; per-sample allocation not given. Collection of the samples took place on day 63 after the first injection of vaccine or placebo. Regarding this clone: What it recognizes is unknown. The same CDR3 can be traced to other DNA sequences in this sample.

This sample comprised peripheral blood, obtained in a trial of Ad26.COV2.S vaccine versus placebo. The sequence was obtained from a person between 18 and 59 years old who received the Ad26.COV2.S COVID-19 vaccine or a placebo.

The CDR3, as DNA: TGTGCCAGCAGTTTAGGCAGTACAGATACGCAGTATTTT. Translating gives CASSLGSTDTQYF. The chain links TRBV12-3 or TRBV12-4 to TRBJ2-3; D call uncertain. The CDR3 consists of 13 residues. The V gene lost 1 base and the J gene lost 3 bases, with 5 bases spanning the gap.